Below are 29 T cell receptor beta chains sequenced from a single sample in a study of OX40 agonist ivuxolimab in advanced cancers. Assay: immunoSEQ multiplex PCR; the TCRdb copy retains only in-frame clones and omits some. The table records some 60,000 clones, around 87% of them present only once. The sequencing here drew on CD4+ or CD8+ T cells sorted from blood, taken in a trial of the OX40 agonist ivuxolimab. The receptor source for this set is an adult with an advanced solid tumor such as melanoma, head and neck, liver or kidney cancer.

The chain couples TRBV5-1 to TRBJ2-7, with 13 nucleotides matching TRBD2. Germline CDR1 SGHRS, CDR2 YFSETQ. With V trimmed by 5 bases and J by 4 bases, 9 bases remained unmatched. CDR3 length: 16 amino acids. Here the CDR3 reads CASSPGTSGKMYEQYF. CDR3 DNA: TGCGCCAGCAGTCCCGGGACTAGCGGGAAGATGTACGAGCAGTACTTC. Drawing the rest from reference TRBV5-1 and TRBJ2-7, the complete variable domain is KAGVTQTPRYLIKTRGQQVTLSCSPISGHRSVSWYQQTPGQGLQFLFEYFSETQRNKGNFPGRFSGRQFSNSRSEMNVSTLELGDSALYLCASSPGTSGKMYEQYFGPGTRLTVT.

The chain recombines TRBV19 with TRBJ1-1; D not certain. Germline V gives CDR1 LNHDA, CDR2 SQIVND (reference sequence). This CDR3 region has 13 residues. V was shortened by 4 bases and J by 0 bases, with 6 bases between the two germline ends. Here the CDR3 reads CASSRKLNTEAFF. The CDR3 DNA reads as TGTGCCAGTAGTAGGAAGCTGAACACTGAAGCTTTCTTT.

The chain joins TRBV6-5 to TRBJ2-7; tentatively, D is TRBD2 (6 bases). The length of the CDR3 is 15 residues. V dropped 6 bases and J dropped 0 bases, with 15 bases sitting between them. Germline assignment: CDR1 MNHEY and CDR2 SVGAGI. The CDR3 DNA is TGTGCCAGCAGCAACATAGCGGCAGCCTCCTACGAGCAGTACTTC. Translated: CASSNIAAASYEQYF.

This chain uses TRBV4-3 with TRBJ2-7; tentative D call: TRBD1 (5 bases). This CDR3 has 14 residues. The germline gives CDR1 LGHNA, CDR2 YSLEER. Trimming cost V 1 base and J 2 bases, with 9 bases left between them. For the CDR3, the DNA is TGCGCCAGCAGCCAAGCGCCAGGGCCCTACGAGCAGTACTTC. It codes for CASSQAPGPYEQYF.

V usage is TRBV2 and J usage is TRBJ2-2; a weak D match, TRBD2 (5 bases). CDR3 length: 11 residues. Trimming stripped 8 bases from V and 6 bases from J, with 7 bases between. Germline values: CDR1 SNHLY, CDR2 FYNNEI. The CDR3 DNA sequence: TGTGCCAGCGGGAGCGCCGGGGAGCTGTTTTTT. Translation gives CASGSAGELFF. Filled out from reference TRBV2 and TRBJ2-2, the complete variable domain reads EPEVTQTPSHQVTQMGQEVILRCVPISNHLYFYWYRQILGQKVEFLVSFYNNEISEKSEIFDDQFSVERPDGSNFTLKIRSTKLEDSAMYFCASGSAGELFFGEGSRLTVL.

The gene calls are TRBV28 and TRBJ2-1; unclear D gene. V gave up 6 bases and J gave up 0 bases, with 12 bases separating them. The CDR3 extends over 15 amino acids. From germline, CDR1 is MDHEN and CDR2 SYDVKM. The DNA for the CDR3 is TGTGCCAGCAGGGGGTCAGCGCGCTCCTACAATGAGCAGTTCTTC. Translation gives CASRGSARSYNEQFF. The full variable domain, completed using reference TRBV28 and TRBJ2-1, is DVKVTQSSRYLVKRTGEKVFLECVQDMDHENMFWYRQDPGLGLRLIYFSYDVKMKEKGDIPEGYSVSREKKERFSLILESASTNQTSMYLCASRGSARSYNEQFFGPGTRLTVL.

CDR3 in amino acids: CASSIPQSLLYGYTF. DNA for the CDR3: TGTGCCAGCAGTATACCCCAGAGCTTGCTATATGGCTACACCTTC. The chain links TRBV6-6 to TRBJ1-2; D not resolved. V lost 5 bases and J 5 bases, leaving 18 bases between the germline ends. The V gene's germline CDR1 is MNHNY and CDR2 SVGAGI (reference sequence). CDR3 length: 15 amino acids.

The chain carries TRBV5-4 and TRBJ2-2; TRBD1 might be the D (6 bases). The V end lost 0 bases, the J end lost 0 bases, and 9 bases lay between the germline ends. The CDR3 is 16 residues long. Germline V gene lookup returns CDR1 SGHNT and CDR2 YYREEE (reference sequence). CDR3 DNA sequence: TGTGCCAGCAGCTTGGCGGGGACACCGAACACCGGGGAGCTGTTTTTT. It yields the protein CASSLAGTPNTGELFF.

The chain recombines TRBV6-5 with TRBJ2-3; 11 nucleotides agree with TRBD2. The germline V gene encodes CDR1 MNHEY and CDR2 SVGAGI. V shed 6 bases and J 7 bases; nucleotides not matched to a gene: 9. The length of the CDR3 is 15 residues. The CDR3 here is CASRTSGGLANTQYF. The CDR3, as DNA: TGTGCCAGCAGAACTAGCGGGGGACTGGCAAATACGCAGTATTTT.

The rearrangement joins TRBV5-1 to TRBJ2-3; unclear D gene. Per the germline V gene, CDR1 is SGHRS and CDR2 is YFSETQ. The CDR3 is 14 amino acids. V gave up 1 base and J gave up 3 bases, with 9 bases separating them. This CDR3 reads CASSLSRFTDTQYF. In nucleotides, the CDR3 is TGCGCCAGCAGCTTGAGCAGGTTTACAGATACGCAGTATTTT.

The chain combines TRBV7-3 with TRBJ2-4; 9 bases map to TRBD1. Looked up from germline, CDR1 is SGHTA and CDR2 is FQGTGA. The V gene end was trimmed by 5 bases and the J gene end by 8 bases; junction bases not matched to a gene: 10. The CDR3 totals 15 residues. CDR3 region: CASSQTGTGSDIQYF. The CDR3 DNA reads TGTGCCAGCAGCCAGACCGGGACAGGGTCGGACATTCAGTACTTC. Supplemented by reference TRBV7-3 and TRBJ2-4, the full variable domain reads GAGVSQTPSNKVTEKGKYVELRCDPISGHTALYWYRQSLGQGPEFLIYFQGTGAADDSGLPNDRFFAVRPEGSVSTLKIQRTERGDSAVYLCASSQTGTGSDIQYFGAGTRLSVL.

The chain employs TRBV6-5 and TRBJ1-1; 8 positions agree with TRBD1. Germline V lookup: CDR1 MNHEY, CDR2 SVGAGI. The CDR3 consists of 14 residues. V trimming: 5 bases; J trimming: 10 bases; junction bases outside the gene matches: 12. CDR3 residues: CASSPDRTGFGAFF. DNA of the CDR3: TGTGCCAGCAGTCCAGACCGGACAGGGTTTGGAGCTTTCTTT.

This clone has a single count. The rearrangement joins TRBV10-3 to TRBJ2-6; no definite D call. Germline-derived CDR1 and CDR2 are ENHRY and SYGVKD. V was pared by 4 bases and J by 0 bases, with 7 bases between. The CDR3 is 15 amino acids. CDR3 sequence reads: CAISAGTSGANVLTF. In DNA, the CDR3 is TGTGCCATCAGTGCTGGAACCTCTGGGGCCAACGTCCTGACTTTC.

This chain links TRBV11-2 with TRBJ2-7, with D perhaps matching TRBD1 (6 bases). Trimming took 4 bases from V and 5 from J, leaving 18 bases between them. Germline CDR1 is SGHAT and CDR2 is FQNNGV. CDR3 length equals 15 residues. The CDR3 nucleotides are TGTGCCAGCAGCTACGCGACAGGTCTGAGCAACGAGCAGTACTTC. Its protein is CASSYATGLSNEQYF.

This sequence joins TRBV6-4 and TRBJ1-1, with D uncertain. Germline V lookup: CDR1 MRHNA, CDR2 SNTAGT. The V end lost 4 bases, the J end lost 2 bases, and 8 bases lay between the germline ends. The CDR3 sequence is 13 residues long. CDR3 amino acids: CASSVKLNTEAFF. CDR3 DNA sequence: TGTGCCAGCAGTGTGAAGCTTAACACTGAAGCTTTCTTT.

The rearrangement links TRBV6-5 to TRBJ1-2; possible D gene TRBD1, 6 bases. This CDR3 has 13 residues. V lost 6 bases and J 8 bases, leaving 16 bases between the germline ends. Per germline, CDR1 MNHEY and CDR2 SVGAGI. In nucleotides, the CDR3 is TGTGCCAGCAGGCCCTCGGGACATGGGGGCTACACCTTC. It translates to CASRPSGHGGYTF.

This chain links TRBV19 with TRBJ2-2; D remains ambiguous. Trimming took off 2 bases at V and 4 bases at J, with 14 bases between the two ends. The CDR3 contains 16 residues. Germline V CDR1 and CDR2: LNHDA, SQIVND (reference sequence). The CDR3 protein is CASSIRRKAATGELFF. The CDR3 DNA sequence: TGTGCCAGTAGTATACGGCGAAAGGCAGCCACCGGGGAGCTGTTTTTT.

The rearrangement links TRBV5-1 to TRBJ2-5; D is uncertain. Trimming took off 6 bases at V and 0 bases at J, with 9 bases between the two ends. The CDR3 length is 13 residues. Germline CDR1 is SGHRS and CDR2 is YFSETQ. CDR3 sequence reads: CASKARYQETQYF. The DNA for the CDR3 is TGCGCCAGCAAGGCTAGGTACCAAGAGACCCAGTACTTC. Complete variable domain (other parts from reference TRBV5-1 and TRBJ2-5): KAGVTQTPRYLIKTRGQQVTLSCSPISGHRSVSWYQQTPGQGLQFLFEYFSETQRNKGNFPGRFSGRQFSNSRSEMNVSTLELGDSALYLCASKARYQETQYFGPGTRLLVL.

This rearrangement joins TRBV19 to TRBJ2-1; D gene uncertain. Trimming cost V 2 bases and J 9 bases, with 11 bases left between them. CDR1 is LNHDA and CDR2 is SQIVND in the germline V gene (reference sequence). The CDR3 sequence is 13 residues long. CDR3 loop: CASSISPQPEQFF. The CDR3 DNA reads TGTGCCAGTAGTATATCGCCCCAACCTGAGCAGTTCTTC.

The chain couples TRBV7-2 to TRBJ1-3; tentative D call: TRBD1 (6 bases). Trimming pared 1 base from V and 3 bases from J, leaving 16 bases between. Germline V gives CDR1 SGHTA, CDR2 FQGNSA. The CDR3 is 17 amino acids. CDR3 bases: TGTGCCAGCAGCTTAGTACAGGGAGCTTTGCGTGGAAACACCATATATTTT. Amino acid sequence: CASSLVQGALRGNTIYF.

The chain uses TRBV5-1 and TRBJ2-7; no definite D call. Germline CDR1 reads SGHRS; CDR2 reads YFSETQ. CDR3 length equals 11 residues. Trimming stripped 4 bases from V and 3 bases from J, with 5 bases between. The CDR3 coding sequence is TGCGCCAGCAGCGGCAACTACGAGCAGTACTTC. Its protein product is CASSGNYEQYF.

This clone was counted a single time. The chain has TRBV11-2 and TRBJ1-4, with D possibly TRBD1 on 5 matching bases. This CDR3 contains 13 residues. CDR1 is SGHAT, CDR2 FQNNGV, per germline. V was shortened by 4 bases and J by 8 bases, with 11 bases between the two germline ends. The CDR3 spells CASSSSGEEKLFF. In DNA form, the CDR3 reads TGTGCCAGCAGCTCTTCGGGGGAAGAAAAACTGTTTTTT.

In nucleotides, the CDR3 is TGTGCCTGGAGTCGCACAGGGTTAACTGAAGCTTTCTTT. This sequence encodes CAWSRTGLTEAFF. The genes are TRBV30 and TRBJ1-1, with D tentatively TRBD1 (6 bases). Germline CDR1 and CDR2: GTSNPN and SVGIG (reference sequence). The V end lost 2 bases, the J end lost 5 bases, and 12 bases lay between the germline ends. The CDR3 spans 13 residues.

The chain has TRBV28 and TRBJ1-2, with D tentatively TRBD1 (5 bases). The CDR3 covers 17 residues. With 4 bases removed from V and 5 bases from J, the gap between germline ends came to 23 bases. Per germline, CDR1 MDHEN and CDR2 SYDVKM. As DNA, the CDR3 is TGTGCCAGCAGTTCGACTCGGACACCTTTGGGGAGGTATGGCTACACCTTC. Translating it yields CASSSTRTPLGRYGYTF.

This clone was observed a handful of times. V and J are TRBV7-2 and TRBJ1-5; TRBD1 aligns across 7 bases. The CDR3 totals 14 residues. The V and J ends lost 6 bases and 5 bases, in that order; junction bases with no gene match: 7. In germline, CDR1 is SGHTA, CDR2 FQGNSA. The CDR3 reads CASSAGTAHQPQHF. The CDR3, as DNA: TGTGCCAGCAGTGCCGGGACAGCCCATCAGCCCCAGCATTTT.

This chain links TRBV5-6 with TRBJ1-2; 10 positions agree with TRBD1. CDR3 length: 15 amino acids. J gave up 2 bases and V 2 bases, and 3 bases lay outside the gene matches. Germline V CDR1 and CDR2: SGHDT, YYEEEE. DNA for the CDR3: TGTGCCAGCAGCTTAGGACAGGGGGTGAACTATGGCTACACCTTC. Its translation is CASSLGQGVNYGYTF.

V usage is TRBV18 and J usage is TRBJ2-1; D gene ambiguous. V gave up 4 bases and J gave up 12 bases, with 16 bases separating them. The CDR3 is made up of 13 amino acids. Germline V gene sequence: CDR1 KGHSH, CDR2 LQKENI. The CDR3 bases are TGTGCCAGCTCACAAGCCCCCATAGGTGGGCAGTTCTTC. As protein: CASSQAPIGGQFF. The whole variable domain, filled in from reference TRBV18 and TRBJ2-1, reads NAGVMQNPRHLVRRRGQEARLRCSPMKGHSHVYWYRQLPEEGLKFMVYLQKENIIDESGMPKERFSAEFPKEGPSILRIQQVVRGDSAAYFCASSQAPIGGQFFGPGTRLTVL.

This clone was observed a handful of times. The chain employs TRBV30 and TRBJ2-1; D possibly corresponds to TRBD2 (6 bases). V was pared by 3 bases and J by 2 bases, with 17 bases between. Germline assignment: CDR1 GTSNPN and CDR2 SVGIG (reference sequence). The CDR3 has 16 amino acids. The CDR3 DNA is TGTGCCTGGAGCGCCGGCGGGGCCTCTACCTACAATGAGCAGTTCTTC. Translation gives CAWSAGGASTYNEQFF.

The rearrangement uses TRBV6-5 and TRBJ2-7; D ambiguous. The CDR3 covers 14 residues. The V end lost 2 bases, the J end lost 1 base, and 9 bases lay between the germline ends. Germline V CDR1 and CDR2: MNHEY, SVGAGI. Written as DNA, the CDR3 is TGTGCCAGCAGTTACGATGGGGTTTCCTACGAGCAGTACTTC. Protein product: CASSYDGVSYEQYF.